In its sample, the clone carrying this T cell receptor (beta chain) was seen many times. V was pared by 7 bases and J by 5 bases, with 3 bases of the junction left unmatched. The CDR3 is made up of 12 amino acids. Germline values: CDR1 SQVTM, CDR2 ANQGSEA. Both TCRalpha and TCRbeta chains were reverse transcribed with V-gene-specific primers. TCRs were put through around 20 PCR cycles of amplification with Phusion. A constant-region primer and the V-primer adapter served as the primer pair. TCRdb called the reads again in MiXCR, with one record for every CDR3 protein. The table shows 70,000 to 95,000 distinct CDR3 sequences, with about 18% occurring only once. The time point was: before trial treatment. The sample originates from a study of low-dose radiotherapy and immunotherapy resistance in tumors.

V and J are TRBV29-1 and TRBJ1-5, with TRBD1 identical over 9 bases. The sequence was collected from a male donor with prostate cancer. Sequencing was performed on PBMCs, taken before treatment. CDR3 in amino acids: CSARTGDQPQHF. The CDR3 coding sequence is TGCAGCGCTCGGACAGGGGATCAGCCCCAGCATTTT.